A single sample gave rise to the 6 T cell receptor beta chains below, sequenced in a study of blood T cell repertoires in COVID-19. The table came from immunoSEQ multiplex PCR; TCRdb's copy has only in-frame clones and leaves some out. Of tens of thousands of clones listed, roughly 85% are singletons. Sequencing was done on a sample of peripheral blood. The receptors stem from a man in his forties or fifties with active or convalescent COVID-19.

The rearrangement links TRBV6-6 to TRBJ2-3; TRBD2 aligns across 9 bases. CDR1 and CDR2 from the germline V gene are MNHNY and SVGAGI (reference sequence). Trimming took 4 bases from V and 2 from J; bases not matched to a gene: 7. CDR3 size: 16 residues. The CDR3 is CASSSTSGTFTDTQYF. The DNA for the CDR3 is TGTGCCAGCAGTTCGACTAGCGGCACCTTCACAGATACGCAGTATTTT.

The J gene is TRBJ2-3, the V gene TRBV4-3; TRBD2 is a possible D gene (5 bases). Germline CDR1 and CDR2: LGHNA and YSLEER. The CDR3 totals 15 residues. Trimming shortened V by 4 bases and J by 5 bases, and 16 bases separated the two germline ends. The chain's CDR3 is CASSLRTARGDTQYF. As DNA, the CDR3 is TGCGCCAGCAGCCTCAGGACTGCCCGGGGAGATACGCAGTATTTT.

This sequence joins TRBV5-5 and TRBJ2-2, with 10 bases that match TRBD2. This CDR3 contains 16 residues. Trimming took 3 bases from V and 7 from J; bases not matched to a gene: 9. The germline gives CDR1 SGHKS, CDR2 YYEKEE (reference sequence). In nucleotides, the CDR3 is TGTGCCAGCAGCTGGGGGGCTAGCGGGAGTAGCGGGGAGCTGTTTTTT. This encodes CASSWGASGSSGELFF.

This clone occurred a few times. The V gene is TRBV6-5, the J gene TRBJ1-5; the match to TRBD1 covers 7 bases. The CDR3 totals 15 residues. The germline CDR1 and CDR2 sequences are MNHEY and SVGAGI. Trimming at V came to 6 bases and at J to 1 base, leaving 6 bases not matched to a gene. The CDR3 loop reads CASSMTGMSNQPQHF. CDR3 nucleotide sequence: TGTGCCAGCAGCATGACAGGGATGAGCAATCAGCCCCAGCATTTT.

V gene TRBV29-1 combines with J gene TRBJ2-7, with TRBD2 identical over 8 bases. The CDR3 length is 14 residues. The germline gives CDR1 SQVTM, CDR2 ANQGSEA. The trim removed 4 bases at V and 2 bases at J, leaving 7 bases unmatched. The CDR3 DNA reads as TGCAGCGTTGTCCTAGCGGGCTTACCCTACGAGCAGTACTTC. This gives the protein CSVVLAGLPYEQYF.

The chain uses TRBV19 and TRBJ2-5, with 7 bases matching TRBD1. The CDR3 is 14 residues long. In germline, CDR1 is LNHDA, CDR2 SQIVND (reference sequence). J was trimmed by 6 bases and V by 3 bases; bases with no gene match: 7. The CDR3 DNA reads as TGTGCCAGTAGTATTGAAGGGGGCGCCCAGACCCAGTACTTC. It yields the protein CASSIEGGAQTQYF.